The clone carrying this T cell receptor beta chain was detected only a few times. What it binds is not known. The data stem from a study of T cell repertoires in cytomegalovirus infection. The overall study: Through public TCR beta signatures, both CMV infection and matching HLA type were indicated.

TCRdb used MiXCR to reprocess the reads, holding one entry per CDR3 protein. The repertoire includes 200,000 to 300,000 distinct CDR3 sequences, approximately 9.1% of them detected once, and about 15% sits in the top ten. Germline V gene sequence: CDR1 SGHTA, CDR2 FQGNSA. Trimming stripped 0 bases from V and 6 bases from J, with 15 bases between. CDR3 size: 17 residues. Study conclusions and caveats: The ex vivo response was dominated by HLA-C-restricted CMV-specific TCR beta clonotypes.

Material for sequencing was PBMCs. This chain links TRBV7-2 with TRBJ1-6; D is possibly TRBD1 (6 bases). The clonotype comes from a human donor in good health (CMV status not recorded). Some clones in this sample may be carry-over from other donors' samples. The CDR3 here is CASSLALSAGANSPLHF. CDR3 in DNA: TGTGCCAGCAGCTTAGCGCTTTCTGCAGGGGCTAATTCACCCCTCCACTTT. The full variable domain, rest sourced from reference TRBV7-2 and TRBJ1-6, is GAGVSQSPSNKVTEKGKDVELRCDPISGHTALYWYRQSLGQGLEFLIYFQGNSAPDKSGLPSDRFSAERTGGSVSTLTIQRTQQEDSAVYLCASSLALSAGANSPLHFGNGTRLTVT.